A selection of T cell receptor beta chains follows, all from one sample in a study of blood T cell repertoires in COVID-19. Repertoires were generated with immunoSEQ multiplex PCR, while TCRdb's copy carries only in-frame clones and drops some. The data contain 55,000 to 75,000 clones, roughly four fifths of them singletons. The specimen sequenced was peripheral blood. The source of these receptors is an elderly man with COVID-19, enrolled during active disease. CDR3s include the opening cysteine and the closing phenylalanine or tryptophan. Not every row has a clone size; where given, it reads once, few, many or a size class.

TRBV5-1,TRBJ1-2,NA,CASSLNFDSYYGYTF
TRBV12-3/TRBV12-4,TRBJ2-2,NA,CASGLNTGELFF
TRBV9,TRBJ2-1,NA,CASSVWGQPRTKGNEQFF
TRBV19,TRBJ1-4,NA,CASSSLSSDTHTTNEKLFF
TRBV9,TRBJ1-2,NA,CASSTSGAGGYGYTF
TRBV25-1,TRBJ2-2,NA,CASRRVGDTGELFF
TRBV24-1,TRBJ2-3,NA,CATSDSGSADTQYF
TRBV4-2,TRBJ1-3,NA,CASSQRQISGNTIYF
TRBV7-2,TRBJ2-2,NA,CASSLGTSGALTGELFF
TRBV6-5,TRBJ1-2,NA,CASSYSSARGYTF
TRBV30,TRBJ1-5,NA,CAWKQGNQPQHF
TRBV21-1,TRBJ2-5,NA,CASSSRLGVAGVVETQYF
TRBV6-6,TRBJ2-7,NA,CASRVDGEGEQYF
TRBV28,TRBJ1-3,NA,CASSFEGTGNTIYF
TRBV9,TRBJ1-6,NA,CASSVGGTGNSPLHF
TRBV10-3,TRBJ1-1,few,CAIKRDTRPTEAFF
TRBV4-1,TRBJ2-5,NA,CATSGTAETQYF
TRBV28,TRBJ2-5,NA,CASSSDRDRGRETQYF
TRBV7-2,TRBJ1-5,NA,CASSLAQGSNQPQHF
TRBV2,TRBJ1-6,NA,CASSEARTGESPLHF
TRBV11-2,TRBJ1-1,NA,CASSLRQGSNTEAFF
TRBV29-1,TRBJ1-2,NA,CSVEFALGAHRGYTF
TRBV10-3,TRBJ1-3,few,CAISGSGEGNTIYF
TRBV7-9,TRBJ1-1,NA,CASSPDREWTEAFF
TRBV7-9,TRBJ2-5,NA,CASSRTSDLSQETQYF
TRBV7-2,TRBJ1-1,NA,CASGAGAMNTEAFF
TRBV25-1,TRBJ1-3,NA,CASADSGNTIYF
TRBV29-1,TRBJ1-5,few,CSAQWGLEQPQHF
TRBV5-1,TRBJ1-2,NA,CASSHPGQEGGYTF
TRBV27,TRBJ1-6,NA,CASSLIVPQSGSIYNSPLHF
TRBV6-5,TRBJ1-3,NA,CASTRGQGENTIYF
TRBV7-7,TRBJ1-1,NA,CASSSERNTEAFF
TRBV13,TRBJ2-1,few,CASSRRGGSYNEQFF
TRBV10-3,TRBJ1-1,NA,CAISVAGTEAFF
TRBV5-4,TRBJ2-1,once,CASSSPTSEHLGNEQFF
TRBV7-2,TRBJ2-6,NA,CASSLPGSGANVLTF
TRBV7-2,TRBJ1-6,NA,CASSLNRVGNSPLHF
TRBV7-9,TRBJ2-5,NA,CASSNRQGGFQETQYF
TRBV7-2,TRBJ1-1,NA,CASSFTGVAEAFF
TRBV15,TRBJ1-4,NA,CATSRGEPVGDEKLFF
TRBV2,TRBJ2-2,NA,CASSDPWDKGELFF
TRBV7-9,TRBJ2-1,NA,CASSLRPKTSENSYNEQFF
TRBV19,TRBJ1-5,few,CATRQGLGNQPQHF
TRBV5-1,TRBJ1-6,NA,CASSLLGGGNSPLHF
TRBV19,TRBJ2-3,NA,CASKLRGPSTDTQYF
TRBV29-1,TRBJ1-1,NA,CSVDTSGVTNTEAFF
TRBV28,TRBJ1-6,NA,CASSFLDRENSPLHF
TRBV5-1,TRBJ1-6,NA,CASSPPGQENSPLHF
TRBV6-5,TRBJ1-2,NA,CASSYDEGYGYTF
TRBV10-1,TRBJ2-3,NA,CASSDTERADTQYF
TRBV28,TRBJ2-3,NA,CASTTASTDTQYF
TRBV7-6,TRBJ2-3,NA,CASSLAQTSLDTQYF
TRBV19,TRBJ1-5,NA,CASSIQGTPLGNSNQPQHF
TRBV10-2,TRBJ2-7,NA,CASSDGTDKYEQYF
TRBV6-6,TRBJ2-5,NA,CASSPTPGGELRGETQYF